Included here is one T cell receptor (beta chain) sequence, with context. CDR3 size: 18 residues. Trimming stripped 2 bases from V and 0 bases from J, with 17 bases between. Germline V gene lookup returns CDR1 SGHRS and CDR2 YFSETQ. The naive gate required viable CD3+CD4+ or CD3+CD8+ cells with CCR7+CD45RA+CD45RO-CD95-CD27+CD28+ phenotype. The data are from a study of T cells after posttransplantation cyclophosphamide. The data were produced by immunoSEQ multiplex PCR, yet TCRdb's version contains in-frame clones alone and is incomplete. Of approximately 21,000 clones listed, around 98% are singletons.

Input material: naive CD8+ T cells sorted from PBMCs. V usage is TRBV5-1 and J usage is TRBJ1-4, with a possible D match to TRBD1 (6 bases). This TCR derives from a man aged 35 to 55 in good health, CMV-negative, and a related stem cell transplant donor. The CDR3 bases are TGCGCCAGCAGCTTATCCAACCTACAGGGCCCAACTAATGAAAAACTGTTTTTT. Its translation is CASSLSNLQGPTNEKLFF.